Given below is one T cell receptor (beta chain) in context. This sample stems from a study of blood T cell repertoires in COVID-19. This study enrolled people aged 18 to 89 from about two dozen US geographic areas. Trimming stripped 5 bases from V and 7 bases from J, with 12 bases between. Germline V gene data show CDR1 as MNHEY and CDR2 as SMNVEV (reference sequence). This CDR3 is 13 amino acids long. Measured with immunoSEQ multiplex PCR; TCRdb has only the in-frame clones, and not every one. The table records fewer than 250,000 clones, roughly three quarters of them present only once. Sequenced: PBMCs or T cells enriched from blood (not recorded which). J is TRBJ1-5 and V is TRBV27; D perhaps matches TRBD1 (6 bases). The TCR was taken from a woman in her 50s with acute COVID-19. CDR3 protein: CASSVGARQPQHF. CDR3 nucleotide sequence: TGTGCCAGCAGTGTGGGGGCTCGGCAGCCCCAGCATTTT.